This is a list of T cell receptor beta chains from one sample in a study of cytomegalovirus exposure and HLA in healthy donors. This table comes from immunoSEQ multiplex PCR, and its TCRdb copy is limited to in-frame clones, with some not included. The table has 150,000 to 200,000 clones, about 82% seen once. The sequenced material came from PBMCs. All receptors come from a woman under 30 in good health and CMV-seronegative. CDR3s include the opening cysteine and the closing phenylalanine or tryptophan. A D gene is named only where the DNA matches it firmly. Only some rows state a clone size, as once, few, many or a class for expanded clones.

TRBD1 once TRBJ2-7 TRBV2 CASSSDRYAYEQYF TGTGCCAGCAGCTCGGACAGGTATGCCTACGAGCAGTACTTC
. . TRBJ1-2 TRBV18 CASSREVNYGYTF TGTGCCAGCTCACGAGAAGTGAACTATGGCTACACCTTC
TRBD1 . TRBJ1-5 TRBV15 CATSSTRTGGTSNQPQHF TGTGCCACCAGCAGCACCAGGACAGGGGGGACGAGCAATCAGCCCCAGCATTTT
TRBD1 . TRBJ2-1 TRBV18 CASTGQGEDEQFF TGTGCCAGCACCGGACAGGGGGAGGATGAGCAGTTCTTC
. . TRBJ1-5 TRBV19 CASSIAAGNQPQHF TGTGCCAGTAGTATCGCGGCAGGCAATCAGCCCCAGCATTTT
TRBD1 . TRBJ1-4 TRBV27 CASSFSTGSAGEKLFF TGTGCCAGCAGTTTTTCGACAGGGAGTGCTGGTGAAAAACTGTTTTTT
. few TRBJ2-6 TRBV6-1 CASGSGAWANVLTF TGTGCCAGTGGCAGTGGTGCCTGGGCCAACGTCCTGACTTTC
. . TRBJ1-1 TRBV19 CASSISSRGNTEAFF TGTGCCAGTAGTATATCCTCCCGGGGGAACACTGAAGCTTTCTTT
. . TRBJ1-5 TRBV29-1 CSVETDSNQPQHF TGCAGCGTTGAAACGGACAGTAATCAGCCCCAGCATTTT
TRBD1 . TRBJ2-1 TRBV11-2 CASSRGQNNEQFF TGTGCCAGCAGCCGGGGACAGAACAATGAGCAGTTCTTC
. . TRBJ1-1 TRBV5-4 CASSQTASEAFF TGTGCCAGCAGTCAGACAGCCTCCGAAGCTTTCTTT
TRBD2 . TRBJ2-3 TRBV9 CASSATLGGGVLTDTQYF TGTGCCAGCAGCGCAACCTTGGGCGGGGGGGTGCTCACAGATACGCAGTATTTT
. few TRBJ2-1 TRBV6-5 CASGPGSYNEQFF TGTGCCAGCGGCCCGGGTTCCTACAATGAGCAGTTCTTC
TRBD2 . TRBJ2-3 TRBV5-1 CASSARTSGDTQYF TGCGCCAGCAGCGCGAGGACTAGCGGGGATACGCAGTATTTT
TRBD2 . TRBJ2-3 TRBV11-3 CASSSLAGGVIDTQYF TGTGCCAGCAGCTCCCTAGCGGGGGGGGTAATAGATACGCAGTATTTT
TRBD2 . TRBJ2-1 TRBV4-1 CASSQVGLAGVISYNEQFF TGCGCCAGCAGCCAAGTTGGGCTAGCGGGAGTAATCTCCTACAATGAGCAGTTCTTC
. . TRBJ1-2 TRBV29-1 CSVVGQFYGYTF TGCAGCGTTGTTGGACAGTTCTATGGCTACACCTTC
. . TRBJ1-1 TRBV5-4 CASSISADATSPPF TGTGCCAGCAGCATTTCCGCGGACGCCACTAGCCCCCCTTTT
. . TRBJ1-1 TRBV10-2 CASSSYGPAGEAFF TGCGCCAGCAGTTCCTATGGCCCCGCGGGTGAAGCTTTCTTT
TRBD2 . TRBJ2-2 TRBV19 CASRWGLAANTGELFF TGTGCCAGTAGATGGGGACTAGCGGCGAACACCGGGGAGCTGTTTTTT
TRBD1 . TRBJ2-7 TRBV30 CAWSVQGAEQYF TGTGCCTGGAGTGTACAGGGGGCCGAGCAGTACTTC
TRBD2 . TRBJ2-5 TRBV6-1 CTSGPQETQYF TGCACTAGCGGTCCTCAAGAGACCCAGTACTTC
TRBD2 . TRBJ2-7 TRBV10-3 CAISEEREWYEQYF TGTGCCATCAGTGAGGAGCGGGAGTGGTACGAGCAGTACTTC
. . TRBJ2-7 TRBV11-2 CASSIQGLGQYF TGTGCCAGCAGCATACAGGGATTGGGGCAGTACTTC
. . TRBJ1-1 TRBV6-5 CASSYSGIQGQAFF TGTGCCAGCAGTTACTCGGGTATACAGGGCCAAGCTTTCTTT
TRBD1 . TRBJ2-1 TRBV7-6 CASSPGQGILDEQFF TGTGCCAGCAGCCCGGGACAGGGGATCTTGGATGAGCAGTTCTTC
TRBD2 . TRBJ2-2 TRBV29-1 CSVRTSGDGTGELFF TGCAGCGTCAGGACTAGCGGGGACGGCACCGGGGAGCTGTTTTTT
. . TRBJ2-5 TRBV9 CASSLSGSPQETQYF TGTGCCAGCAGCTTGTCGGGATCCCCACAAGAGACCCAGTACTTC
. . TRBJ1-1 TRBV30 CAWSIGLLNTEAFF TGTGCCTGGAGTATTGGACTGCTGAACACTGAAGCTTTCTTT
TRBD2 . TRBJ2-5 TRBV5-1 CASVPRGGQETQYF TGCGCCAGCGTCCCCCGGGGGGGACAAGAGACCCAGTACTTC
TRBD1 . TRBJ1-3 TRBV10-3 CAISGTGPSSGNTIYF TGTGCCATCAGTGGGACAGGGCCGAGCTCTGGAAACACCATATATTTT
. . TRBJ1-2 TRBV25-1 CASSAAGLSGGYTF TGTGCCAGCAGTGCGGCAGGACTATCGGGAGGCTACACCTTC
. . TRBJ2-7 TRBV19 CASSVGTFYEQYF TGTGCCAGTAGCGTCGGGACTTTCTACGAGCAGTACTTC
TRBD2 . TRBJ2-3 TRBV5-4 CASSLGIGSGGGTDTQYF TGTGCCAGCAGCTTGGGGATAGGGTCGGGAGGCGGCACAGATACGCAGTATTTT
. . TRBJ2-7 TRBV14 CASSQAPRWGRSYEQYF TGTGCCAGCAGCCAAGCCCCCCGGTGGGGCAGATCCTACGAGCAGTACTTC
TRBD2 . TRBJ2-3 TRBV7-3 CASTTLTLAGTDTQYF TGTGCCAGTACTACCCTAACACTAGCGGGAACAGATACGCAGTATTTT
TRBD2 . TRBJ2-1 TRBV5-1 CASGGRKAGAVNEQFF TGCGCCAGCGGGGGCCGAAAAGCGGGGGCGGTGAATGAGCAGTTCTTC
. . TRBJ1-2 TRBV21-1 CASSKGFNREGYGYTF TGTGCCAGCAGCAAAGGGTTTAACAGGGAAGGGTATGGCTACACCTTC
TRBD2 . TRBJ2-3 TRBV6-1 CASSEAGTSGGITDTQYF TGTGCCAGCAGTGAAGCGGGTACTAGCGGGGGAATCACAGATACGCAGTATTTT
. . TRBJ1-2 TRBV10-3 CAIHADSFTYGYTF TGTGCCATCCACGCGGACAGCTTCACTTATGGCTACACCTTC
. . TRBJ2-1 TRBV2 CASLLEIYNEQFF TGTGCCAGCCTGTTGGAGATCTACAATGAGCAGTTCTTC
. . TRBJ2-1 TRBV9 CASSVGPAIAENEQFF TGTGCCAGCAGCGTAGGCCCGGCGATAGCGGAGAATGAGCAGTTCTTC
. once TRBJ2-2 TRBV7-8 CASSLAPGAGELFF TGTGCCAGCAGCTTAGCCCCGGGAGCCGGGGAGCTGTTTTTT
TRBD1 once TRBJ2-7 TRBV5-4 CASSRQGQSSYEQYF TGTGCCAGCAGCCGACAGGGCCAAAGCTCCTACGAGCAGTACTTC
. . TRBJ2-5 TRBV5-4 CASSSSGGQETQYF TGTGCCAGCAGTTCATCCGGGGGACAAGAGACCCAGTACTTC
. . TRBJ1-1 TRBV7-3 CASSLTRNTEAFF TGTGCCAGCAGCTTAACTCGGAACACTGAAGCTTTCTTT
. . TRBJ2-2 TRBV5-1 CASSLTVTNTGELFF TGCGCCAGCAGCTTGACAGTGACGAACACCGGGGAGCTGTTTTTT
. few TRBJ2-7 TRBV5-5 CASSLAAGQIYEQYF TGTGCCAGCAGCTTGGCCGCAGGACAGATCTACGAGCAGTACTTC
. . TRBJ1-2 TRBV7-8 CASSQPSSSGYTF TGTGCCAGCAGCCAACCTTCGTCGAGCGGCTACACCTTC
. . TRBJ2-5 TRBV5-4 CASTPGGSQETQYF TGTGCCAGCACCCCCGGGGGATCCCAAGAGACCCAGTACTTC
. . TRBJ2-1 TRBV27 CATSSWGEVGVDEQFF TGTGCCACCTCTTCGTGGGGGGAAGTAGGGGTAGATGAGCAGTTCTTC
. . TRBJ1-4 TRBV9 CASSANYPGDATNEKLFF TGTGCCAGCAGCGCCAATTACCCGGGGGACGCAACTAATGAAAAACTGTTTTTT
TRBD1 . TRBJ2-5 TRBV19 CASSIDWGQPPETQYF TGTGCCAGTAGTATAGATTGGGGACAGCCGCCGGAGACCCAGTACTTC